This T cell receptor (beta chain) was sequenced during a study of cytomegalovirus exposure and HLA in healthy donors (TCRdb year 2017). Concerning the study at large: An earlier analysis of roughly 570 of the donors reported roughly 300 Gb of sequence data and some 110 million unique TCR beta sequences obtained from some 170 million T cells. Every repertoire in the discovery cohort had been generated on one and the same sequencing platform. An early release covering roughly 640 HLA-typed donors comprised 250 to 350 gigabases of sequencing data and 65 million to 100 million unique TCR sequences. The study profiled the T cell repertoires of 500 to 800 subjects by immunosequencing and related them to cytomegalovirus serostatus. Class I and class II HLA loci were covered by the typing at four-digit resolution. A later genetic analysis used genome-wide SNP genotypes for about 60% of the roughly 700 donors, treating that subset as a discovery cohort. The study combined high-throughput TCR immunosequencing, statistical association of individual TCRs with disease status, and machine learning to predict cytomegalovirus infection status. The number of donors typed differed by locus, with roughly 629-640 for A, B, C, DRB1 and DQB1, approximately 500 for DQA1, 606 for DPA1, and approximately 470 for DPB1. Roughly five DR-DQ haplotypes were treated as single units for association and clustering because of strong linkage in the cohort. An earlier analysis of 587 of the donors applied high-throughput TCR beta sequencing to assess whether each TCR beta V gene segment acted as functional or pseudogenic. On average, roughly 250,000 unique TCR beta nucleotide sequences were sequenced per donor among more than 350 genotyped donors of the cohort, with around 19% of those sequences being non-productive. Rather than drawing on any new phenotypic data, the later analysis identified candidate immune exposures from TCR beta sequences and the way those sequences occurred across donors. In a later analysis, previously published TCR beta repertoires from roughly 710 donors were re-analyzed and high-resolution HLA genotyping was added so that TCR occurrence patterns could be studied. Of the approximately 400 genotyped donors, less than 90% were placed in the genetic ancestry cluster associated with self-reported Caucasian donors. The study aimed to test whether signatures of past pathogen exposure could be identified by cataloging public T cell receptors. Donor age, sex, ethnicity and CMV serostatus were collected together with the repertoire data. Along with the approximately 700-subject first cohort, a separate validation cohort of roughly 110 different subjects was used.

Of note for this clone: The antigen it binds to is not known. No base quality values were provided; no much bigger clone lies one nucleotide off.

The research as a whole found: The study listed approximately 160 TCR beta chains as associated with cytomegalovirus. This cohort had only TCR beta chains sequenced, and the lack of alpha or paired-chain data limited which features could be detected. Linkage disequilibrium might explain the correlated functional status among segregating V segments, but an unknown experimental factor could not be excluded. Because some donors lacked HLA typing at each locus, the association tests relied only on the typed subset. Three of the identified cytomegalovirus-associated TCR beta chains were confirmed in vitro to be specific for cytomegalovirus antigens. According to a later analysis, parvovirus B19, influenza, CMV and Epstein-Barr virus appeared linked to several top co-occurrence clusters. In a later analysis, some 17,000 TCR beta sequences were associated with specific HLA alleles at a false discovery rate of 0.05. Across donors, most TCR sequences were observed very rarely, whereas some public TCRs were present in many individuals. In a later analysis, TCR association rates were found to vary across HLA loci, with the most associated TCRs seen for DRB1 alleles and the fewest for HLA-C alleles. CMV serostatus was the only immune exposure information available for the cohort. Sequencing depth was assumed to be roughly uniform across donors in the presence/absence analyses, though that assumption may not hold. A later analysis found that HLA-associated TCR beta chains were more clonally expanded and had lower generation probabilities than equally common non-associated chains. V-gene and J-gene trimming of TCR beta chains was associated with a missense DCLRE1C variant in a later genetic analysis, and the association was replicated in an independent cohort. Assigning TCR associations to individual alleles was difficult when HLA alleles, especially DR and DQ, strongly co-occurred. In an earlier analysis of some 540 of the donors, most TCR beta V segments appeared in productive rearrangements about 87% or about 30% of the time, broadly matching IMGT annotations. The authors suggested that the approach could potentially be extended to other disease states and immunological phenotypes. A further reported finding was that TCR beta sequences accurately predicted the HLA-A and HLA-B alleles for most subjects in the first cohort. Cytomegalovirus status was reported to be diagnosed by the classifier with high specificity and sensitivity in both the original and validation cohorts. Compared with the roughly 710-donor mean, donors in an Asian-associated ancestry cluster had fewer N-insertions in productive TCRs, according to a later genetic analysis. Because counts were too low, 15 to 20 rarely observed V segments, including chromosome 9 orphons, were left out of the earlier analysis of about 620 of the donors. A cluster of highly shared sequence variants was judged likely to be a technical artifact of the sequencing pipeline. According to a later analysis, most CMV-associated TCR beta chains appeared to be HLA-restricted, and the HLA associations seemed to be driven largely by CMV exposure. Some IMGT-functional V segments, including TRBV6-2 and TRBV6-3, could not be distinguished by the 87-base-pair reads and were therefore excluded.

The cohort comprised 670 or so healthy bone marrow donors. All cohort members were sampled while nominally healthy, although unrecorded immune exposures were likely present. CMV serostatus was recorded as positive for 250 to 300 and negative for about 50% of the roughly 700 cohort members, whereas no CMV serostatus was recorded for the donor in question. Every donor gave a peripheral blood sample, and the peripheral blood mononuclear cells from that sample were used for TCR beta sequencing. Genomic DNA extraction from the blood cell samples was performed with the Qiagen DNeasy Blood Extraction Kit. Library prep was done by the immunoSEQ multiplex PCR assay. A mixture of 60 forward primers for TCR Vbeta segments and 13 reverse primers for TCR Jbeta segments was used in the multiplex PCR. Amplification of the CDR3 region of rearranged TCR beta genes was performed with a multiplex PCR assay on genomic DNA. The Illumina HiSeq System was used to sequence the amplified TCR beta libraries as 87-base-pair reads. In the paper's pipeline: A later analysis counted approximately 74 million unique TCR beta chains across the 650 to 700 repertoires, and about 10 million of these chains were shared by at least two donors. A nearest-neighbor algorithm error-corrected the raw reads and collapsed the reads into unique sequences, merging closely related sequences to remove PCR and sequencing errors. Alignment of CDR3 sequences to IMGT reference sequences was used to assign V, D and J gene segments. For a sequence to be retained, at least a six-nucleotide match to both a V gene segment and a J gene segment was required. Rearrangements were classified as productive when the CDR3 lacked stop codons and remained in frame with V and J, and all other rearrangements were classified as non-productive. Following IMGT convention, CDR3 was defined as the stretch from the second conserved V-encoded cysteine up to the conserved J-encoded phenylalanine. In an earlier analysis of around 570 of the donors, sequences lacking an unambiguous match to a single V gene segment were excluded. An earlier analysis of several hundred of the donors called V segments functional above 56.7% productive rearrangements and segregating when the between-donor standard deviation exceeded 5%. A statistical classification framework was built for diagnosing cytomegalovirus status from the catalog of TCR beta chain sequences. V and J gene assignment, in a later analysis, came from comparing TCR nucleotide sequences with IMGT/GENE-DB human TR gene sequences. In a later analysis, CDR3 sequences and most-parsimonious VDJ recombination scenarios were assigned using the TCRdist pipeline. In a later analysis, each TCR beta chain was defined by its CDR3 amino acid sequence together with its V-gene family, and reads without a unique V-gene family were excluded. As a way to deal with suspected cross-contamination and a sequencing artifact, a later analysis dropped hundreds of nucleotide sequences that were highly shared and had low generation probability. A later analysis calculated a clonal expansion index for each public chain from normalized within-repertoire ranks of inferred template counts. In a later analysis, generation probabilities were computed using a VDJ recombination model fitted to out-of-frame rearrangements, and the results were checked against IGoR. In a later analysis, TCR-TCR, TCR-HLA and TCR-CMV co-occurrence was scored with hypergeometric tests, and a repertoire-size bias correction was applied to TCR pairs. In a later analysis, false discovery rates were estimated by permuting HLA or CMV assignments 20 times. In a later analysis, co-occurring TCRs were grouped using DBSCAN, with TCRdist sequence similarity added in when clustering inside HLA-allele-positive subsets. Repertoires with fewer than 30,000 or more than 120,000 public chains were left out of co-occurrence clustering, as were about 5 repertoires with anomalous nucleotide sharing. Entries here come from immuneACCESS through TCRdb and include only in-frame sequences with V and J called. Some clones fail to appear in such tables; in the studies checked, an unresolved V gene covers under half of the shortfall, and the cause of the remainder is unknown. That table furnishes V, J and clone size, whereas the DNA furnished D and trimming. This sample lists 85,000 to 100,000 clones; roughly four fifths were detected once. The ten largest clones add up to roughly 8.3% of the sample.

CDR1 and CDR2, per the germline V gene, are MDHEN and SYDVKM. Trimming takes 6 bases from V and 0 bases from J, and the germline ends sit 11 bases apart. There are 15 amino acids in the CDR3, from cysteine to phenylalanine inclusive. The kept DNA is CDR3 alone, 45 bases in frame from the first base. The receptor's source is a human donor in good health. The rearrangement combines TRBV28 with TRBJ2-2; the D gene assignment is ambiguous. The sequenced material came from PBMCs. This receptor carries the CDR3 CASRGDPPNTGELFF. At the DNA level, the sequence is TGTGCCAGCAGAGGAGACCCACCGAACACCGGGGAGCTGTTTTTT.